This T cell receptor (beta chain) was profiled in a study of control samples from healthy donors and cancer patients. A single count supports this clone. Libraries were prepared by immunoSEQ multiplex PCR; TCRdb keeps only in-frame clonotypes and omits some of them. This table holds 75,000 to 95,000 clones, roughly 84% found once. Germline V gives CDR1 MNHEY, CDR2 SMNVEV (reference sequence). The CDR3 has 17 amino acids. V lost 0 bases and J 4 bases, leaving 16 bases between the germline ends. The receptor comes from a man aged 65-85 years with lung cancer. The chain uses TRBV27 and TRBJ1-3; the D gene is possibly TRBD1 (6 bases). The specimen was PBMCs. CDR3 coding DNA: TGTGCCAGCAGTTTATCCGGAACAGGGATAGGCGGAAACACCATATATTTT. As protein: CASSLSGTGIGGNTIYF.